This is a list of T cell receptor beta chains from one sample in a study of technical replicates of blood from several donors. Sequencing used immunoSEQ multiplex PCR; TCRdb keeps in-frame clones, though not all of them. The data hold approximately 8,000 clones, with about 90% observed a single time. The sequenced sample was PBMCs. Receptors originate from a human donor in good health. Both conserved end residues are part of each CDR3.

CDR3aa: CASSLAGGNTGELFF; v_gene: TRBV7-9
CDR3aa: CASSTGLAGQETQYF; v_gene: TRBV6-6
CDR3aa: CASNPGGGGYGYTF; v_gene: TRBV28
CDR3aa: CASSLAIGFQETQYF; v_gene: TRBV5-1
CDR3aa: CASSPTQGTTDTQYF; v_gene: TRBV11-2
CDR3aa: CASSLGQGALGNTIYF; v_gene: TRBV5-6
CDR3aa: CASSPPRRNTEAFF; v_gene: TRBV7-2
CDR3aa: CASREIGTANNQPQHF; v_gene: TRBV6-6
CDR3aa: CAAKGGGDYEQYF; v_gene: TRBV25-1
CDR3aa: CASSREGLAGRYEQYF; v_gene: TRBV4-2
CDR3aa: CASSLRLAGANNEQYF; v_gene: TRBV27
CDR3aa: CASSQGTDYEQYF; v_gene: TRBV14
CDR3aa: CASSFRTVTGELFF; v_gene: TRBV27
CDR3aa: CASSVGGTSDSEQFF; v_gene: TRBV6-1
CDR3aa: CASSFGTGTYEQYF; v_gene: TRBV5-1
CDR3aa: CASSQQRGAYNEQFF; v_gene: TRBV11-2
CDR3aa: CAWLWQVGNTIYF; v_gene: TRBV30
CDR3aa: CASSEAQGLGTQYF; v_gene: TRBV2
CDR3aa: CSVARQGGTEAFF; v_gene: TRBV29-1
CDR3aa: CASSYVAGRGQAFF; v_gene: TRBV6-5
CDR3aa: CASSEGGSLNYGYTF; v_gene: TRBV6-1
CDR3aa: CASSYGTSLTSYEQYF; v_gene: TRBV6-5
CDR3aa: CASSLFFSGYEQYF; v_gene: TRBV5-6
CDR3aa: CASTPRQGGEKLFF; v_gene: TRBV2